A single sample is the source of the 12 T cell receptor beta chains below, sequenced in a study of blood T cell repertoires in COVID-19. Measured with immunoSEQ multiplex PCR; TCRdb has only the in-frame clones, and not every one. The table includes some 100,000 clones, 86% detected once. Specimen: peripheral blood. These receptor sequences come from a man between 70 and 80 years old who had recovered from COVID-19.

The chain combines TRBV6-1 with TRBJ2-7, with a tentative D call TRBD1 (5 bases). The germline V and J ends were trimmed by 0 bases and 2 bases, with 14 bases remaining between them. This CDR3 has 16 amino acids. Germline-derived CDR1 and CDR2 are MNHNS and SASEGT. The CDR3 sequence is CASSEAGQGNPYEQYF. As DNA, the CDR3 is TGTGCCAGCAGTGAAGCAGGTCAGGGAAATCCCTACGAGCAGTACTTC.

The rearrangement links TRBV19 to TRBJ2-1, with 9 bases aligning to TRBD2. Looked up from germline, CDR1 is LNHDA and CDR2 is SQIVND (reference sequence). J lost 5 bases, V lost 1 base, and 3 bases had no gene match. There are 15 residues in the CDR3. The CDR3 protein is CASSIGSGGNNEQFF. CDR3 DNA: TGTGCCAGTAGTATAGGAAGCGGGGGGAACAATGAGCAGTTCTTC.

The genes are TRBV2 and TRBJ2-7; maybe TRBD2 (6 bases). Germline V gene data show CDR1 as SNHLY and CDR2 as FYNNEI. Deletions cut 4 bases from V and 7 bases from J, with 11 bases between. This CDR3 is 12 amino acids long. This chain's CDR3 is CASSGYGGEQYF. In nucleotides, the CDR3 is TGTGCCAGCAGTGGATACGGGGGAGAGCAGTACTTC.

The chain links TRBV7-3 to TRBJ2-7; the match to TRBD1 covers 8 bases. Germline CDR1 reads SGHTA; CDR2 reads FQGTGA. CDR3 length equals 16 residues. V shed 1 base, J shed 5 bases, and the junction held 10 bases outside the gene matches. This chain's CDR3 is CASSLNTGQGLDEQYF. CDR3 in DNA: TGTGCCAGCAGCTTAAACACCGGACAGGGACTCGACGAGCAGTACTTC.

The chain carries TRBV11-2 and TRBJ2-7; 9 nucleotides match TRBD1. This CDR3 spans 18 amino acids. V dropped 1 base and J dropped 2; count of bases not matched to a gene: 12. CDR1 and CDR2 from the germline V gene are SGHAT and FQNNGV. The CDR3 is CASSLGSATGTGTYEQYF. CDR3 sequence (DNA): TGTGCCAGCAGCTTAGGCTCGGCTACCGGGACAGGGACCTACGAGCAGTACTTC.

This rearrangement joins TRBV4-3 to TRBJ2-5; 12 bases fit TRBD2. The V gene end was trimmed by 0 bases and the J gene end by 4 bases; junction bases not matched to a gene: 0. Germline assignment: CDR1 LGHNA and CDR2 YSLEER. The CDR3 sequence is 15 residues long. The DNA for the CDR3 is TGCGCCAGCAGCCAAGAGGGACTAGCGGGAGAGACCCAGTACTTC. This translates into CASSQEGLAGETQYF.

V and J are TRBV7-3 and TRBJ2-1; TRBD2 aligns across 14 bases. CDR1 and CDR2 (germline): SGHTA, FQGTGA. Trimming took 5 bases from V and 7 from J; bases not matched to a gene: 4. The CDR3 consists of 15 residues. The CDR3 bases are TGTGCCAGCAGCCCTGGACTAGCGGGAGGAAATGAGCAGTTCTTC. This sequence encodes CASSPGLAGGNEQFF.

CDR3 residues: CASSPTPTAYGYTF. DNA of the CDR3: TGTGCCAGCAGCCCCACCCCGACAGCCTATGGCTACACCTTC. The V call is TRBV7-3, the J call TRBJ1-2; D might be TRBD1 (5 bases). The CDR3 covers 14 residues. V gave up 5 bases and J gave up 4 bases, with 14 bases separating them. Germline assignment: CDR1 SGHTA and CDR2 FQGTGA.

The sample holds one count of this clone. The chain carries TRBV6-5 and TRBJ2-6; D is ambiguous. CDR1 MNHEY and CDR2 SVGAGI come from the germline V gene. CDR3 length: 14 residues. With 7 bases removed from V and 0 bases from J, the gap between germline ends came to 7 bases. The CDR3 DNA reads TGTGCCAGCACCTCCCCCTCTGGGGCCAACGTCCTGACTTTC. Protein: CASTSPSGANVLTF.

This sequence joins TRBV3-1 (or the pseudogene TRBV3-2) and TRBJ2-1; 8 positions match TRBD1. Germline assignment: CDR1 LGHDT and CDR2 YNNKEL (reference sequence). After removal of 6 bases from V and 3 bases from J, the junction contained 4 bases not matched to a gene. The CDR3 runs 14 residues. As DNA, the CDR3 is TGTGCCAGCAGTGATGGACAGGGCTACAATGAGCAGTTCTTC. Amino acids: CASSDGQGYNEQFF.

This clone was seen only once. V and J are TRBV18 and TRBJ2-2; possible D gene TRBD1, 6 bases. Germline CDR1 KGHSH, CDR2 LQKENI. The germline V and J ends were trimmed by 5 bases and 3 bases, with 10 bases remaining between them. The CDR3 has 14 residues. The CDR3 region has the DNA TGTGCCAGCTCATCTTACAGGGACACCGGGGAGCTGTTTTTT. Protein product: CASSSYRDTGELFF.

The chain couples TRBV5-1 to TRBJ2-7, with a tentative D call TRBD2 (5 bases). This CDR3 comprises 14 residues. From germline, CDR1 is SGHRS and CDR2 YFSETQ. V lost 0 bases to trimming and J lost 4 bases, with 11 bases between them. The CDR3 bases are TGCGCCAGCAGCTTGGATGGACTTACATACGAGCAGTACTTC. Translating gives CASSLDGLTYEQYF.